This TCR beta chain appears in the sequencing data of a study of post-analysis software for immune sequencing data. V lost 6 bases and J lost 10, with 16 bases in between. The CDR3 consists of 13 residues. The germline V gene encodes CDR1 MNHEY and CDR2 SVGAGI. Sequencing libraries made from TCR beta cDNA carried unique molecular identifiers. TCRdb independently ran MiXCR on the PCR reads; one entry per CDR3 protein. The profile shows around 160,000 distinct CDR3 sequences, under 40% of them singletons. This sequence originates from a girl under 18 with multiple sclerosis. This chain connects TRBV6-5 to TRBJ2-1; perhaps TRBD1 as D (5 bases). This sample comprised blood, obtained after autologous hematopoietic stem cell transplantation. The CDR3 DNA is TGTGCCAGCAGCCCAGGGTACCTAAAAGAGCAGTTCTTC. It yields the protein CASSPGYLKEQFF.